These T cell receptor beta chains were read from a single sample in a study of beta chain features in type 1 diabetes. TCRdb keeps only in-frame clones here, not all; method: immunoSEQ multiplex PCR. The repertoire consists of 110,000 to 150,000 clones, with about 9.7% occurring once and the leading ten covering approximately 0.69%. The material sequenced was central memory CD4+ T cells from blood. Receptor source: a woman aged 40 to 50 in good health. CDR3s include the opening cysteine and the closing phenylalanine or tryptophan. A D gene is named only where the DNA matches it firmly. Size tells how often a clone was seen (once, few, many) or the class of an expanded clone, and some rows leave it out.

cdr3_aa: CAWRWPGSGGYEQYF; cdr3_nt: TGTGCCTGGAGGTGGCCGGGGAGCGGGGGCTACGAGCAGTACTTC; v_call: TRBV7-7; clone_size: NA; d_call: TRBD2; j_call: TRBJ2-7
cdr3_aa: CASNRQGQSTDTQYF; cdr3_nt: TGCGCCAGCAACCGACAGGGTCAAAGCACAGATACGCAGTATTTT; v_call: TRBV5-1; clone_size: few; d_call: TRBD1; j_call: TRBJ2-3
cdr3_aa: CASSKDRAHTGELFF; cdr3_nt: TGTGCCAGCAGTAAGGACAGGGCCCACACCGGGGAGCTGTTTTTT; v_call: TRBV6-1; clone_size: NA; d_call: TRBD1; j_call: TRBJ2-2
cdr3_aa: CASSQEGGGFGGYTF; cdr3_nt: TGTGCCAGCAGCCAAGAAGGGGGGGGCTTTGGTGGCTACACCTTC; v_call: TRBV4-2; clone_size: NA; d_call: NA; j_call: TRBJ1-2
cdr3_aa: CASSRRGQANTEAFF; cdr3_nt: TGTGCCAGCTCTCGACGGGGACAGGCGAACACTGAAGCTTTCTTT; v_call: TRBV18; clone_size: NA; d_call: TRBD1; j_call: TRBJ1-1
cdr3_aa: CASSPLAGATNTGELFF; cdr3_nt: TGTGCCAGCAGTCCTCTAGCGGGGGCCACGAACACCGGGGAGCTGTTTTTT; v_call: TRBV6-4; clone_size: few; d_call: TRBD2; j_call: TRBJ2-2
cdr3_aa: CASSEYRGTNEKLFF; cdr3_nt: TGTGCCAGCAGTGAATACAGGGGAACTAATGAAAAACTGTTTTTT; v_call: TRBV25-1; clone_size: few; d_call: NA; j_call: TRBJ1-4
cdr3_aa: CASSENSLDTQYF; cdr3_nt: TGTGCCAGCAGCGAAAATAGCCTAGATACGCAGTATTTT; v_call: TRBV14; clone_size: few; d_call: NA; j_call: TRBJ2-3
cdr3_aa: CATSRAQRLFF; cdr3_nt: TGTGCCACCAGCAGAGCCCAGCGTCTGTTTTTT; v_call: TRBV15; clone_size: NA; d_call: NA; j_call: TRBJ1-4
cdr3_aa: CASSSGGDSRRYGYTF; cdr3_nt: TGTGCCAGCAGTTCGGGAGGGGATTCACGGCGCTATGGCTACACCTTC; v_call: TRBV6-5; clone_size: few; d_call: NA; j_call: TRBJ1-2
cdr3_aa: CASSIRVETQYF; cdr3_nt: TGTGCCAGCAGCATCAGGGTTGAGACCCAGTACTTC; v_call: TRBV11-2; clone_size: NA; d_call: NA; j_call: TRBJ2-5
cdr3_aa: CASNQRGSTDTQYF; cdr3_nt: TGCGCCAGTAATCAGCGGGGAAGCACAGATACGCAGTATTTT; v_call: TRBV5-1; clone_size: few; d_call: TRBD2; j_call: TRBJ2-3
cdr3_aa: CASSMTGDTYNEQFF; cdr3_nt: TGTGCCAGCAGTATGACAGGGGACACCTACAATGAGCAGTTCTTC; v_call: TRBV6-6; clone_size: NA; d_call: TRBD1; j_call: TRBJ2-1
cdr3_aa: CASSTSRQFSPLHF; cdr3_nt: TGTGCCAGCAGTACCTCGAGACAATTTTCACCCCTCCACTTT; v_call: TRBV27; clone_size: NA; d_call: NA; j_call: TRBJ1-6
cdr3_aa: CASGGRAGGPTDTQYF; cdr3_nt: TGTGCCAGCGGGGGTCGGGCGGGGGGTCCCACAGATACGCAGTATTTT; v_call: TRBV25-1; clone_size: NA; d_call: TRBD2; j_call: TRBJ2-3
cdr3_aa: CASSSQGQLNEKLFF; cdr3_nt: TGTGCCAGCAGTTCGCAGGGACAGCTTAATGAAAAACTGTTTTTT; v_call: TRBV2; clone_size: few; d_call: TRBD1; j_call: TRBJ1-4
cdr3_aa: CASSSLAGEPYNEQFF; cdr3_nt: TGTGCCAGCAGTTCCCTAGCGGGGGAACCCTACAATGAGCAGTTCTTC; v_call: TRBV6-5; clone_size: NA; d_call: TRBD2; j_call: TRBJ2-1
cdr3_aa: CASMMGSSYNSPLHF; cdr3_nt: TGTGCCTCAATGATGGGGAGCTCCTATAATTCACCCCTCCACTTT; v_call: TRBV7-8; clone_size: NA; d_call: NA; j_call: TRBJ1-6
cdr3_aa: CASSLDTGGNTEAFF; cdr3_nt: TGTGCCAGCAGCTTGGATACGGGTGGGAACACTGAAGCTTTCTTT; v_call: TRBV5-6; clone_size: few; d_call: NA; j_call: TRBJ1-1
cdr3_aa: CASSLEDSNYEQYF; cdr3_nt: TGTGCCAGCTCACTAGAGGACTCGAACTACGAGCAGTACTTC; v_call: TRBV18; clone_size: few; d_call: NA; j_call: TRBJ2-7
cdr3_aa: CASSISETNEQFF; cdr3_nt: TGTGCCAGTAGTATAAGCGAAACTAATGAGCAGTTCTTC; v_call: TRBV19; clone_size: few; d_call: NA; j_call: TRBJ2-1
cdr3_aa: CASSLSSTDTQYF; cdr3_nt: TGTGCCAGCAGTCTATCTAGCACAGATACGCAGTATTTT; v_call: TRBV10-3; clone_size: few; d_call: NA; j_call: TRBJ2-3
cdr3_aa: CASSDDGYTF; cdr3_nt: TGTGCCAGCAGTGACGATGGCTACACCTTC; v_call: TRBV2; clone_size: NA; d_call: NA; j_call: TRBJ1-2
cdr3_aa: CASSLGAGTDYGYTF; cdr3_nt: TGCGCCAGCAGCTTGGGAGCCGGGACAGACTATGGCTACACCTTC; v_call: TRBV5-1; clone_size: NA; d_call: TRBD1; j_call: TRBJ1-2
cdr3_aa: CASAPGTGGQYEQYF; cdr3_nt: TGTGCCAGCGCACCCGGGACAGGGGGCCAGTACGAGCAGTACTTC; v_call: TRBV19; clone_size: few; d_call: TRBD1; j_call: TRBJ2-7
cdr3_aa: CATSRQGGETQYF; cdr3_nt: TGTGCCACCAGCCGTCAGGGAGGGGAGACCCAGTACTTC; v_call: TRBV15; clone_size: few; d_call: TRBD2; j_call: TRBJ2-5
cdr3_aa: CASSLVAGTGDQPQHF; cdr3_nt: TGTGCCAGCAGCTTAGTCGCCGGGACAGGGGATCAGCCCCAGCATTTT; v_call: TRBV7-9; clone_size: NA; d_call: TRBD1; j_call: TRBJ1-5
cdr3_aa: CASSSGQGKSGANVLTF; cdr3_nt: TGTGCCAGTAGTAGTGGACAGGGGAAGTCTGGGGCCAACGTCCTGACTTTC; v_call: TRBV19; clone_size: few; d_call: TRBD1; j_call: TRBJ2-6
cdr3_aa: CASRLTATYSNQPQHF; cdr3_nt: TGTGCCAGCAGGCTTACAGCAACGTATAGCAATCAGCCCCAGCATTTT; v_call: TRBV27; clone_size: few; d_call: NA; j_call: TRBJ1-5
cdr3_aa: CASRPTTGEGEAFF; cdr3_nt: TGCGCCAGCAGACCTACAACAGGGGAAGGTGAAGCTTTCTTT; v_call: TRBV5-1; clone_size: few; d_call: TRBD1; j_call: TRBJ1-1
cdr3_aa: CASSITGTGVDTQYF; cdr3_nt: TGTGCCAGCAGTATAACCGGGACAGGGGTGGATACGCAGTATTTT; v_call: TRBV6-6; clone_size: NA; d_call: TRBD1; j_call: TRBJ2-3
cdr3_aa: CASSYRGAVETQYF; cdr3_nt: TGTGCCAGCAGTTACCGGGGGGCCGTAGAGACCCAGTACTTC; v_call: TRBV27; clone_size: few; d_call: NA; j_call: TRBJ2-5
cdr3_aa: CASSLASWALTDTQYF; cdr3_nt: TGTGCCAGCAGCTTGGCCTCTTGGGCTCTCACAGATACGCAGTATTTT; v_call: TRBV5-6; clone_size: NA; d_call: NA; j_call: TRBJ2-3
cdr3_aa: CASSVGLAGSSNLGEQFF; cdr3_nt: TGTGCCAGCAGCGTGGGACTAGCGGGGTCCTCCAACTTGGGTGAGCAGTTCTTC; v_call: TRBV9; clone_size: NA; d_call: TRBD2; j_call: TRBJ2-1
cdr3_aa: CASSITPSSGGRTDTQYF; cdr3_nt: TGTGCCAGCAGTATCACGCCTTCTAGCGGGGGACGCACAGATACGCAGTATTTT; v_call: TRBV27; clone_size: NA; d_call: TRBD2; j_call: TRBJ2-3
cdr3_aa: CASSPTPEYSNQPQHF; cdr3_nt: TGCGCCAGCAGCCCTACCCCGGAGTATAGCAATCAGCCCCAGCATTTT; v_call: TRBV5-1; clone_size: NA; d_call: NA; j_call: TRBJ1-5
cdr3_aa: CASRPVRTGNTEAFF; cdr3_nt: TGTGCCAGCAGACCGGTTAGGACGGGAAACACTGAAGCTTTCTTT; v_call: TRBV6-5; clone_size: NA; d_call: NA; j_call: TRBJ1-1
cdr3_aa: CATTDRFNYGYTF; cdr3_nt: TGTGCCACCACGGACAGGTTCAACTATGGCTACACCTTC; v_call: TRBV15; clone_size: few; d_call: TRBD1; j_call: TRBJ1-2
cdr3_aa: CASSRGTYTGELFF; cdr3_nt: TGTGCCAGTAGTCGGGGGACCTACACCGGGGAGCTGTTTTTT; v_call: TRBV19; clone_size: few; d_call: NA; j_call: TRBJ2-2
cdr3_aa: CASSLDGESTQYF; cdr3_nt: TGCGCCAGCAGCTTGGACGGGGAATCTACGCAGTATTTT; v_call: TRBV5-1; clone_size: few; d_call: NA; j_call: TRBJ2-3
cdr3_aa: CASSPSGGLNEQYF; cdr3_nt: TGTGCCAGCAGCCCGTCGGGAGGGTTAAACGAGCAGTACTTC; v_call: TRBV11-2; clone_size: NA; d_call: TRBD2; j_call: TRBJ2-7
cdr3_aa: CASLFLGLGSYEQYF; cdr3_nt: TGTGCCAGTCTCTTTCTCGGGTTAGGTAGCTACGAGCAGTACTTC; v_call: TRBV19; clone_size: few; d_call: NA; j_call: TRBJ2-7
cdr3_aa: CASSFHYNTEAFF; cdr3_nt: TGTGCCAGCAGCTTCCACTATAACACTGAAGCTTTCTTT; v_call: TRBV7-2; clone_size: few; d_call: NA; j_call: TRBJ1-1
cdr3_aa: CASSQGSSGIGTEAFF; cdr3_nt: TGTGCCAGCAGCCAAGGATCATCAGGCATCGGCACTGAAGCTTTCTTT; v_call: TRBV4-2; clone_size: few; d_call: NA; j_call: TRBJ1-1
cdr3_aa: CASSPSSQANYGYTF; cdr3_nt: TGTGCCAGCAGTCCATCGAGCCAAGCTAACTATGGCTACACCTTC; v_call: TRBV6-6; clone_size: NA; d_call: NA; j_call: TRBJ1-2
cdr3_aa: CASSARETDTQYF; cdr3_nt: TGTGCCAGCAGTGCCCGAGAGACAGATACGCAGTATTTT; v_call: TRBV6-1; clone_size: few; d_call: NA; j_call: TRBJ2-3
cdr3_aa: CAISYRGNYEQYF; cdr3_nt: TGTGCCATCAGTTACAGGGGGAACTACGAGCAGTACTTC; v_call: TRBV10-3; clone_size: NA; d_call: TRBD1; j_call: TRBJ2-7
cdr3_aa: CASSLDGGRNQPQHF; cdr3_nt: TGTGCCAGCAGCTTGGATGGCGGGCGCAATCAGCCCCAGCATTTT; v_call: TRBV5-5; clone_size: few; d_call: NA; j_call: TRBJ1-5
cdr3_aa: CASSLVPTGGRETQYF; cdr3_nt: TGTGCCAGCAGCTTAGTTCCGACGGGGGGCCGAGAGACCCAGTACTTC; v_call: TRBV11-2; clone_size: few; d_call: NA; j_call: TRBJ2-5